Below, 16 T cell receptor beta chains from the same sample are listed, as sequenced in a study of blood T cells in healthy people across ages. A second PCR of 7 to 11 cycles used a sample-barcoded 5' primer and a J-beta primer mix. TCRdb reprocessed the 5' RACE reads via MiXCR and lists one record per CDR3 protein. The repertoire includes over 1,500,000 distinct CDR3 sequences, roughly 50% of them detected once, and approximately 2% sits in the top ten. Sample: blood. These receptors came from a woman aged 40 to 49 in good health.

The table lists this clonotype with a count of one. The CDR3 spells CASRGDGTGFSPLHF. CDR3 bases: TGTGCCAGCAGGGGAGATGGGACAGGCTTTTCACCCCTCCACTTT. This sequence joins TRBV12-3 or TRBV12-4 and TRBJ1-6; TRBD1 agrees at 8 bases. The V and J ends lost 6 bases and 9 bases, in that order; junction bases with no gene match: 10. This CDR3 is built from 15 residues.

The chain uses TRBV10-3 and TRBJ2-7, with 7 bases that match TRBD2. Germline trimming cut 0 bases from V and 5 bases from J; bases unmatched to any gene: 10. The germline gives CDR1 ENHRY, CDR2 SYGVKD. This CDR3 has 16 residues. CDR3 amino acids: CAISESGGGVRDEQYF. The CDR3 bases are TGTGCCATCAGTGAGTCGGGGGGGGGAGTTAGAGACGAGCAGTACTTC.

V gene TRBV12-3 or TRBV12-4 combines with J gene TRBJ2-3, with TRBD2 matching over 13 bases. Losses at the gene ends were 5 bases for V and 4 bases for J; bases not matched to a gene: 6. This CDR3 region has 16 residues. CDR3 DNA: TGTGCCAGCAGTGAGGGGACTAGCGGGGTATCAGATACGCAGTATTTT. Amino acid sequence: CASSEGTSGVSDTQYF.

The chain joins TRBV20-1 to TRBJ2-1; tentatively, D is TRBD1 or TRBD2 (5 bases each). Germline-derived CDR1 and CDR2 are DFQATT and SNEGSKA (reference sequence). Trimming cost V 5 bases and J 6 bases, with 14 bases left between them. The CDR3 loop spans 13 amino acids. The chain's CDR3 is CSARDPYGNEQFF. CDR3 nucleotide sequence: TGCAGTGCTCGGGACCCTTACGGCAATGAGCAGTTCTTC.

J is TRBJ1-6 and V is TRBV20-1; D uncertain. From germline, CDR1 is DFQATT and CDR2 SNEGSKA (reference sequence). Trimming cost V 5 bases and J 8 bases, with 16 bases left between them. The length of the CDR3 is 14 residues. In nucleotides, the CDR3 is TGCAGTGCTTCGGACCGTATACCGGATTCACCCCTCCACTTT. Translation: CSASDRIPDSPLHF.

V usage is TRBV7-2 and J usage is TRBJ2-3; D remains unclear. Germline CDR1 is SGHTA and CDR2 is FQGNSA. The V end lost 1 base, the J end lost 6 bases, and 17 bases lay between the germline ends. The CDR3 totals 16 residues. The CDR3 reads CASSLGSVTLGDTQYF. The CDR3, as DNA: TGTGCCAGCAGCTTAGGTTCCGTGACCCTGGGGGATACGCAGTATTTT.

The V and J genes are TRBV7-9 and TRBJ1-1; 11 bases align to TRBD1. V lost 5 bases, J lost 1 base, and 6 bases stayed unmatched. Germline assignment: CDR1 SEHNR and CDR2 FQNEAQ (reference sequence). CDR3 length: 16 residues. CDR3 loop: CASSRSGQGGNTEAFF. CDR3 DNA: TGTGCCAGCAGCCGATCGGGACAGGGGGGGAACACTGAAGCTTTCTTT. The full variable domain, completed using reference TRBV7-9 and TRBJ1-1, is DTGVSQNPRHKITKRGQNVTFRCDPISEHNRLYWYRQTLGQGPEFLTYFQNEAQLEKSRLLSDRFSAERPKGSFSTLEIQRTEQGDSAMYLCASSRSGQGGNTEAFFGQGTRLTVV.

The gene calls are TRBV4-1 and TRBJ1-4; no clear D. There are 16 residues in the CDR3. The V and J ends lost 2 bases and 7 bases respectively, with 17 bases between them. Looked up from germline, CDR1 is MGHRA and CDR2 is YSYEKL. CDR3 sequence reads: CASSQYGEGEVEKLFF. In DNA, the CDR3 is TGCGCCAGCAGCCAATACGGCGAGGGCGAGGTTGAAAAACTGTTTTTT.

In this sample, this clonotype turned up a few times. The J gene is TRBJ1-6, the V gene TRBV27; D call uncertain. Germline V gene data show CDR1 as MNHEY and CDR2 as SMNVEV (reference sequence). The CDR3 totals 14 residues. V shed 5 bases and J shed 9 bases, with 14 bases lying between them. The CDR3 is CASSTVAVGSPLHF. The CDR3 DNA sequence: TGTGCCAGCAGTACTGTGGCCGTCGGTTCACCCCTCCACTTT.

CDR3 protein: CASRVDKRYEQFF. Written as DNA, the CDR3 is TGTGCCAGCAGAGTAGATAAACGGTATGAGCAGTTCTTC. The chain has TRBV28 and TRBJ2-1; D gene ambiguous. The CDR3 loop spans 13 amino acids. V shed 6 bases and J shed 8 bases, with 14 bases lying between them. CDR1 and CDR2 from the germline V gene are MDHEN and SYDVKM.

The chain links TRBV4-1 to TRBJ2-5; no clear D. This CDR3 has 13 residues. V lost 3 bases and J lost 5, with 10 bases in between. The germline V gene encodes CDR1 MGHRA and CDR2 YSYEKL. This CDR3 is CASSHRAAETQYF. In DNA form, the CDR3 reads TGCGCCAGCAGCCATCGGGCTGCCGAGACCCAGTACTTC.

This clonotype was seen a few times. The chain joins TRBV13 to TRBJ1-2; D might be TRBD1 (6 bases). Germline V gene lookup returns CDR1 PRHDT and CDR2 FYEKMQ (reference sequence). The CDR3 is made up of 18 amino acids. Trimming left V 5 bases short and J 0 bases short, with 22 bases between. CDR3 coding DNA: TGTGCCAGCAGCCACCGTAACAGGGCCCATTCTTCTAACTATGGCTACACCTTC. Protein product: CASSHRNRAHSSNYGYTF.

The V gene is TRBV20-1, the J gene TRBJ2-2, with D maybe TRBD1 (6 bases). The CDR3 is made up of 17 amino acids. Trimming took off 3 bases at V and 6 bases at J, with 23 bases between the two ends. Germline V gene data show CDR1 as DFQATT and CDR2 as SNEGSKA (reference sequence). This CDR3 reads CSARIVGQFLGAGELFF. The CDR3 nucleotides read TGCAGTGCTAGGATAGTAGGACAGTTTCTGGGCGCCGGGGAGCTGTTTTTT.

The CDR3 loop reads CASSHGTLSSPLHF. The CDR3 coding sequence is TGTGCCAGCAGTCACGGGACTCTTAGTTCACCCCTCCACTTT. The chain combines TRBV12-3 or TRBV12-4 with TRBJ1-6; weak D call: TRBD1 (5 bases). The CDR3 has 14 residues. Trimming removed 5 bases at V and 9 bases at J, with 14 bases between.

This clonotype has a single count. The chain has TRBV4-2 and TRBJ2-3, with 9 bases lining up with TRBD2. CDR1 and CDR2 from the germline V gene are LGHNA and YNFKEQ. V dropped 4 bases and J dropped 6; count of bases not matched to a gene: 17. The CDR3 length is 18 residues. The CDR3 protein is CASSPQPGSGGSVDTQYF. The CDR3 coding sequence is TGTGCCAGCAGCCCTCAACCCGGGAGCGGGGGGTCGGTGGATACGCAGTATTTT.

This chain joins TRBV15 and TRBJ2-1, with a weak D call TRBD2 (6 bases). The CDR3 contains 15 residues. V dropped 0 bases and J dropped 8 bases, with 14 bases sitting between them. The germline V gene encodes CDR1 LNHNV and CDR2 YYDKDF (reference sequence). The CDR3 sequence is CATSRDRRGSDEQFF. CDR3 DNA: TGTGCCACCAGCAGAGACAGGAGGGGATCAGATGAGCAGTTCTTC.